Each of the 27 T cell receptor beta chains below was sequenced from the same sample in a study of tumor T cells in aggressive B-cell lymphoma. Sequencing was performed with immunoSEQ multiplex PCR; in TCRdb, only in-frame clones are kept and a portion is missing. This sample yields approximately 700 clones, of which 87% are seen a single time; approximately 8.1% belongs to the top ten. Sequencing was done on a sample of tumor tissue. Receptor source: an adult with diffuse large B cell lymphoma.

This sequence joins TRBV6-5 and TRBJ1-5; no firm D call. V lost 2 bases and J 3 bases, leaving 5 bases between the germline ends. Germline V gene data show CDR1 as MNHEY and CDR2 as SVGAGI. This CDR3 contains 13 residues. The CDR3 reads CASSYTNNQPQHF. DNA of the CDR3: TGTGCCAGCAGTTACACAAACAATCAGCCCCAGCATTTT.

The chain has TRBV5-4 and TRBJ1-1; D not resolved. CDR3 length: 13 residues. V was clipped by 1 base and J by 11 bases, with 15 bases between them. Germline CDR1 and CDR2: SGHNT and YYREEE (reference sequence). The CDR3 spells CASSLFDSEEAFF. The CDR3 DNA sequence: TGTGCCAGCAGCTTGTTTGATTCGGAGGAGGCTTTCTTT.

This chain connects TRBV16 to TRBJ2-5; 9 bases are shared with TRBD2. The junction had 4 bases not matched to a gene; V was cut back by 0 bases and J by 2 bases. The CDR3 consists of 16 residues. Germline V gene data show CDR1 as KGHSY and CDR2 as FQNENV. For the CDR3, the DNA is TGTGCCAGCAGCCAATCTAGCGGGGGTGCTCAAGAGACCCAGTACTTC. Protein product: CASSQSSGGAQETQYF.

This chain connects TRBV9 to TRBJ2-2; 10 bases map to TRBD2. Germline V gene data show CDR1 as SGDLS and CDR2 as YYNGEE. After removal of 3 bases from V and 0 bases from J, the junction contained 11 bases not matched to a gene. The CDR3 contains 19 residues. DNA for the CDR3: TGTGCCAGCAGCGGAGGTCCGCTAGCGGGGGCCCCGAACACCGGGGAGCTGTTTTTT. Protein product: CASSGGPLAGAPNTGELFF.

The genes are TRBV6-5 and TRBJ2-1, with 11 positions matching TRBD2. The CDR3 consists of 15 residues. V shed 2 bases, J shed 7 bases, and the junction held 4 bases outside the gene matches. The germline gives CDR1 MNHEY, CDR2 SVGAGI. As DNA, the CDR3 is TGTGCCAGCAGTTACACTAGCGGGGGAGCGAATGAGCAGTTCTTC. It yields the protein CASSYTSGGANEQFF.

CDR3 in amino acids: CASSFQRGTLANGYTF. The CDR3 coding sequence is TGCGCCAGCAGCTTCCAGCGCGGGACGCTCGCGAATGGCTACACCTTC. The chain uses TRBV5-1 and TRBJ1-2, with D possibly TRBD1 on 5 matching bases. Germline V CDR1 and CDR2: SGHRS, YFSETQ. The CDR3 loop spans 16 amino acids. The ends were cut back, 2 bases at V and 6 bases at J, with 20 bases in the middle.

This chain uses TRBV11-2 with TRBJ2-7; TRBD2 is a possible D gene (6 bases). The CDR3 length is 12 residues. Deletions cut 1 base from V and 11 bases from J, with 12 bases between. CDR1 and CDR2 from the germline V gene are SGHAT and FQNNGV. CDR3 sequence (DNA): TGTGCCAGCAGCTTAGCTGAACGGACTAAGTACTTC. It yields the protein CASSLAERTKYF.

The chain carries TRBV6-1 and TRBJ2-7; possible D gene TRBD1, 5 bases. The CDR3 totals 21 residues. V lost 1 base to trimming and J lost 4 bases, with 32 bases between them. Looked up from germline, CDR1 is MNHNS and CDR2 is SASEGT. This CDR3 reads CASSEGDSQGPLFFVLYEQYF. DNA for the CDR3: TGTGCCAGCAGTGAAGGGGATTCGCAGGGCCCTCTTTTTTTCGTATTGTACGAGCAGTACTTC.

The chain carries TRBV5-1 and TRBJ2-1; TRBD1 matches 8 bases. The CDR3 covers 14 residues. CDR1 and CDR2 (germline): SGHRS, YFSETQ. The V segment lost 4 bases and the J segment 7 bases; nucleotides outside the gene matches: 7. The chain's CDR3 is CASSTDRVWNEQFF. CDR3 DNA sequence: TGCGCCAGCAGCACGGACAGGGTTTGGAATGAGCAGTTCTTC. Full variable domain (remainder filled in from reference TRBV5-1 and TRBJ2-1): KAGVTQTPRYLIKTRGQQVTLSCSPISGHRSVSWYQQTPGQGLQFLFEYFSETQRNKGNFPGRFSGRQFSNSRSEMNVSTLELGDSALYLCASSTDRVWNEQFFGPGTRLTVL.

J is TRBJ2-1 and V is TRBV10-2, with 11 bases identical to TRBD2. J gave up 8 bases and V 8 bases, and 5 bases lay outside the gene matches. Germline V gene data show CDR1 as WSHSY and CDR2 as SAAADI. This CDR3 comprises 13 residues. CDR3 region: CASSSGGLDEQFF. For the CDR3, the DNA is TGCGCCAGCTCTAGCGGGGGGCTCGATGAGCAGTTCTTC.

The chain employs TRBV5-6 and TRBJ1-2; no definite D call. The CDR3 runs to 13 residues. Trimming cost V 0 bases and J 6 bases, with 9 bases left between them. The germline CDR1 and CDR2 sequences are SGHDT and YYEEEE. The chain's CDR3 is CASSLGGRDGYTF. CDR3 DNA: TGTGCCAGCAGCTTGGGAGGGAGAGATGGCTACACCTTC.

For the CDR3, the DNA is TGTGCCAGCAGGGAGGGACAGTCTGCCTATGGCTACACCTTC. Residues: CASREGQSAYGYTF. The chain has TRBV28 and TRBJ1-2, with 7 bases that match TRBD1. The CDR3 is 14 residues long. CDR1 and CDR2 (germline): MDHEN, SYDVKM. Losses at the gene ends were 6 bases for V and 4 bases for J; bases not matched to a gene: 8.

This chain joins TRBV7-8 and TRBJ1-2; TRBD1 matches at 9 bases. Losses at the gene ends were 4 bases for V and 4 bases for J; bases not matched to a gene: 7. Germline CDR1 and CDR2: SGHVS and FQNEAQ. CDR3 size: 15 residues. In DNA form, the CDR3 reads TGTGCCAGCAGCTCCTTTACAGGGGGCGGCTATGGCTACACCTTC. Amino acid sequence: CASSSFTGGGYGYTF.

The chain carries TRBV2 and TRBJ2-3, with D possibly matching TRBD2 (6 bases). V was clipped by 4 bases and J by 0 bases, with 14 bases between them. Germline V CDR1 and CDR2: SNHLY, FYNNEI. The CDR3 is made up of 16 amino acids. CDR3: CASSVDWDSSTDTQYF. CDR3 DNA: TGTGCCAGCAGTGTAGATTGGGACTCGAGCACAGATACGCAGTATTTT. The variable domain in full, completed from reference TRBV2 and TRBJ2-3, reads EPEVTQTPSHQVTQMGQEVILRCVPISNHLYFYWYRQILGQKVEFLVSFYNNEISEKSEIFDDQFSVERPDGSNFTLKIRSTKLEDSAMYFCASSVDWDSSTDTQYFGPGTRLTVL.

The chain has TRBV7-2 and TRBJ2-3; 9 nucleotides agree with TRBD1. The CDR3 is 15 residues long. The V gene's germline CDR1 is SGHTA and CDR2 FQGNSA. V shed 2 bases and J 2 bases; nucleotides not matched to a gene: 2. The CDR3 protein is CASSLTGGATDTQYF. CDR3 sequence (DNA): TGTGCCAGCAGCTTAACAGGGGGCGCCACAGATACGCAGTATTTT.

This clone was counted a single time. CDR3 region: CASSQDGSTDTQYF. The CDR3 coding sequence is TGCGCCAGCAGCCAAGACGGTAGCACAGATACGCAGTATTTT. The chain recombines TRBV4-1 with TRBJ2-3, with no clear D. Germline CDR1 is MGHRA and CDR2 is YSYEKL. Deletions cut 0 bases from V and 0 bases from J, with 4 bases between. CDR3 length: 14 amino acids.

This clone was seen a few times. The V gene is TRBV5-6, the J gene TRBJ1-1; D is perhaps TRBD1 (5 bases). Germline V lookup: CDR1 SGHDT, CDR2 YYEEEE. This CDR3 is 13 amino acids long. V lost 1 base and J 7 bases, leaving 11 bases between the germline ends. CDR3 protein: CASSLLIGGEAFF. The CDR3 coding sequence is TGTGCCAGCAGCTTGTTAATCGGGGGTGAAGCTTTCTTT. The whole variable domain, remainder taken from reference TRBV5-6 and TRBJ1-1, is DAGVTQSPTHLIKTRGQQVTLRCSPKSGHDTVSWYQQALGQGPQFIFQYYEEEERQRGNFPDRFSGHQFPNYSSELNVNALLLGDSALYLCASSLLIGGEAFFGQGTRLTVV.

The rearrangement uses TRBV11-3 and TRBJ2-7, with 8 bases identical to TRBD2. The CDR3 extends over 15 amino acids. With V trimmed by 5 bases and J by 0 bases, 6 bases remained unmatched. Germline CDR1 and CDR2: SGHNT and YENEEA. CDR3 in DNA: TGTGCCAGCAGCCCAAGCGGGGGAAGCTCCTACGAGCAGTACTTC. Its translation is CASSPSGGSSYEQYF.

CDR3 nucleotides: TGTGCCAGCAGTTTATTTCCGAGCGAGGGAGAGACCCAGTACTTC. Translated: CASSLFPSEGETQYF. The chain combines TRBV27 with TRBJ2-5; D is possibly TRBD2 (5 bases). V lost 1 base to trimming and J lost 4 bases, with 13 bases between them. The CDR3 loop spans 15 amino acids. Germline CDR1 MNHEY, CDR2 SMNVEV (reference sequence).

This clone was detected only once. The chain uses TRBV29-1 and TRBJ1-2; TRBD1 matches 9 bases. Germline-derived CDR1 and CDR2 are SQVTM and ANQGSEA. Germline trimming cut 5 bases from V and 1 base from J; bases unmatched to any gene: 2. CDR3 length: 13 residues. The CDR3 DNA reads as TGCAGCGTTACAGGGGGCTTTAACTATGGCTACACCTTC. This codes for CSVTGGFNYGYTF.

In its sample, this clone was seen a few times. This chain joins TRBV27 and TRBJ2-5; TRBD2 matches at 8 bases. Trimming cost V 3 bases and J 5 bases; bases outside gene matches: 8. Looked up from germline, CDR1 is MNHEY and CDR2 is SMNVEV (reference sequence). The CDR3 is made up of 15 amino acids. The CDR3, as DNA: TGTGCCAGCAGTTTGAAGCGGGGGCTCGCGGAGACCCAGTACTTC. It translates to CASSLKRGLAETQYF.

This chain joins TRBV11-2 and TRBJ2-2; 8 bases match TRBD1. Germline V gene data show CDR1 as SGHAT and CDR2 as FQNNGV. J lost 7 bases, V lost 1 base, and 5 bases had no gene match. This CDR3 has 15 residues. The CDR3 here is CASSLARGQDGELFF. The CDR3 DNA is TGTGCCAGCAGCTTAGCCAGGGGGCAGGACGGGGAGCTGTTTTTT.

The CDR3: CASSLSRIDTQYF. Written as DNA, the CDR3 is TGTGCCAGCAGCTTGTCTAGGATTGATACGCAGTATTTT. The chain has TRBV5-6 and TRBJ2-3, with no clear D. This CDR3 contains 13 residues. The V end lost 1 base, the J end lost 6 bases, and 9 bases lay between the germline ends. The germline CDR1 and CDR2 sequences are SGHDT and YYEEEE. Supplemented by reference TRBV5-6 and TRBJ2-3, the full variable domain reads DAGVTQSPTHLIKTRGQQVTLRCSPKSGHDTVSWYQQALGQGPQFIFQYYEEEERQRGNFPDRFSGHQFPNYSSELNVNALLLGDSALYLCASSLSRIDTQYFGPGTRLTVL.

The CDR3 reads CASSYSAEGETQYF. CDR3 bases: TGTGCCAGCAGTTATTCGGCGGAGGGAGAGACCCAGTACTTC. The rearrangement uses TRBV6-5 and TRBJ2-5; D perhaps matches TRBD2 (6 bases). The CDR3 consists of 14 residues. Germline V gives CDR1 MNHEY, CDR2 SVGAGI. Trimming took off 3 bases at V and 4 bases at J, with 12 bases between the two ends.

The rearrangement joins TRBV7-4 to TRBJ2-7; tentative D call: TRBD1 (5 bases). Trimming removed 1 base at V and 2 bases at J, with 6 bases between. Germline CDR1 SGHVT, CDR2 SQSDAQ. This CDR3 is 13 amino acids long. This CDR3 reads CASSLEGPYEQYF. The CDR3 region has the DNA TGTGCCAGCAGCTTAGAGGGGCCCTACGAGCAGTACTTC.

As DNA, the CDR3 is TGTGCCAGCAGAAGAGACAGGGAGGTTAACTATGGCTACACCTTC. The encoded protein is CASRRDREVNYGYTF. The chain employs TRBV2 and TRBJ1-2; 7 bases agree with TRBD1. The germline gives CDR1 SNHLY, CDR2 FYNNEI. V trimming: 6 bases; J trimming: 1 base; junction bases outside the gene matches: 8. The CDR3 extends over 15 amino acids.

The rearrangement links TRBV2 to TRBJ2-1; D may be TRBD1 (6 bases). Per the germline V gene, CDR1 is SNHLY and CDR2 is FYNNEI. The CDR3 is made up of 13 amino acids. The germline V and J ends were trimmed by 10 bases and 0 bases, with 10 bases remaining between them. CDR3 sequence: CATTGSSYNEQFF. The CDR3 DNA reads as TGTGCCACAACAGGGAGCTCCTACAATGAGCAGTTCTTC.